This TCR beta chain was recorded in a study of T cells in Graves' hyperthyroidism and ophthalmopathy. The CDR3 regions of TCR beta were amplified from RNA transcripts. A first-round RT-PCR of the TCR CDR3 used the HTBI primer set. TCRdb processed the multiplex PCR reads anew with MiXCR; each CDR3 protein has one entry. Here the sample spans 250,000 to 350,000 distinct CDR3 sequences, approximately 15% being singletons. Study findings and constraints: Blood shared most expanded thyroid clonotypes above 0.001.

Uncontrolled infection, other autoimmune disease, pregnancy or lactation led to exclusion. Germline V gene sequence: CDR1 SGHVS, CDR2 FQNEAQ. V was pared by 1 base and J by 6 bases, with 18 bases between. This CDR3 spans 17 amino acids. Ten or more counts support this clonotype. Its antigen is still unknown. The sample taken for sequencing was blood. J is TRBJ2-2 and V is TRBV7-8; possibly TRBD1 or TRBD2 for D (5 bases each). This clonotype originated in an older woman with Graves' ophthalmopathy. CDR3 sequence: CASSLVVARELAGELFF. The CDR3 region has the DNA TGTGCCAGCAGCTTAGTAGTTGCCAGGGAGTTGGCCGGGGAGCTGTTTTTT. Variable domain in full (rest from reference TRBV7-8 and TRBJ2-2): GAGVSQSPRYKVAKRGQDVALRCDPISGHVSLFWYQQALGQGPEFLTYFQNEAQLDKSGLPSDRFFAERPEGSVSTLKIQRTQQEDSAVYLCASSLVVARELAGELFFGEGSRLTVL.